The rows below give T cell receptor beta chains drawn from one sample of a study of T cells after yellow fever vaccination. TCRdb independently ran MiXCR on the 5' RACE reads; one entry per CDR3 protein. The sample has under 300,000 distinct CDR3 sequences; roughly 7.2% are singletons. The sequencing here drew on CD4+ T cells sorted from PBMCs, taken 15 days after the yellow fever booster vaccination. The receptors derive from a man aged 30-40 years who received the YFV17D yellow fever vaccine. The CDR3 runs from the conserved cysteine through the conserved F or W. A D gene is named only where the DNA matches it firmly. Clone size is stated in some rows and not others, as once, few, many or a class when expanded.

TGTGCCAGCTTGAGGGGGAGCTCCTACAATGAGCAGTTCTTC,CASLRGSSYNEQFF,many,-,TRBV6-5,TRBJ2-1
TGTGCCAGCAGCTTAGGATTTAGCAGCAACGAGCAGTACTTC,CASSLGFSSNEQYF,many,-,TRBV7-8,TRBJ2-7
TGTGCCAGTACAAGGGAGGGAGTGCATTCCTACAATGAGCAGTTCTTC,CASTREGVHSYNEQFF,-,TRBD2,TRBV5-6,TRBJ2-1
TGTGCCAGCAGCGTAAATGGAGGGGGAGATACGCAGTATTTT,CASSVNGGGDTQYF,few,-,TRBV9,TRBJ2-3
TGTGCCACCGGGCGGGGACAGACCTCTGGGGCCAACGTCCTGACTTTC,CATGRGQTSGANVLTF,few,-,TRBV7-2,TRBJ2-6
TGTGCCAGCAGCTTCGTGGGTAGCAATCAGCCCCAGCATTTT,CASSFVGSNQPQHF,few,-,TRBV7-2,TRBJ1-5
TGTGCCAGCAGCTTAGTTCTAGCGGAGCAGTTCTTC,CASSLVLAEQFF,many,-,TRBV7-2,TRBJ2-1
TGCAGTGCCTACAGGGACGAAAAACTGTTTTTT,CSAYRDEKLFF,few,-,TRBV20-1,TRBJ1-4
TGTGCCAGCAACCCGGGACTAGGGACCACCGGGGAGCTGTTTTTT,CASNPGLGTTGELFF,many,TRBD2,TRBV2,TRBJ2-2
TGTGCCAGCAGTGAAATGAGATTCGGGGAAGGGGGCTACGAGCAGTACTTC,CASSEMRFGEGGYEQYF,-,-,TRBV25-1,TRBJ2-7
TGTGCCAGCAGCCAGTTGTTGGCCGGCCACGAGCAGTACTTC,CASSQLLAGHEQYF,-,-,TRBV3-1,TRBJ2-7
TGTGCCAGCAGTTACAATAAGGGGCTCCCATCACCCCTCCACTTT,CASSYNKGLPSPLHF,few,-,TRBV6-5,TRBJ1-6
TGTGCCAGCACCCTGAGGGTAATCGGGGAGCTGTTTTTT,CASTLRVIGELFF,-,-,TRBV6-2/TRBV6-3,TRBJ2-2
TGTGCCAGCAGCTTCCGGCAGGGCGCCCACGAGCAGTACTTC,CASSFRQGAHEQYF,-,-,TRBV13,TRBJ2-7
TGTGCCAGCAGCCAAGATTGGAGTGAAGCTTTCTTT,CASSQDWSEAFF,few,-,TRBV4-2,TRBJ1-1
TGTGCCAGCAGTTCCCGGGACTCGGGGACCCAGTACTTC,CASSSRDSGTQYF,many,-,TRBV2,TRBJ2-5
TGTGCCAGCAGCTCTGGGACAGCACCGACCCTTTTT,CASSSGTAPTLF,many,TRBD1,TRBV7-2,TRBJ2-3
TGCAGTGCGACCGGGACAAACTACGAGCAGTACTTC,CSATGTNYEQYF,few,-,TRBV20-1,TRBJ2-7
TGTGCCAGCAGCACTAGTATCACAGATACGCAGTATTTT,CASSTSITDTQYF,few,-,TRBV7-3,TRBJ2-3
TGTGCCTGGAGGTTGGGAGGGGGCCAAGAGACCCAGTACTTC,CAWRLGGGQETQYF,many,-,TRBV30,TRBJ2-5
TGTGCCAGCAGTTACCAGGGGGCTCAGCCCCAGCATTTT,CASSYQGAQPQHF,-,TRBD1,TRBV27,TRBJ1-5
TGTGCCTGCCACGATGGGGGCAGCTCCTCCTACAATGAGCAGTTCTTC,CACHDGGSSSYNEQFF,-,-,TRBV30,TRBJ2-1
TGTGCCAGCAGCCCAGCGGGAGGGGGAACAGATACGCAGTATTTT,CASSPAGGGTDTQYF,few,TRBD2,TRBV7-9,TRBJ2-3
TGTGCCAGCAGCCGTCCGACAGGGGCCTCTAGCGGGGGCCTGTTCTTC,CASSRPTGASSGGLFF,-,TRBD2,TRBV6-1,TRBJ2-1
TGTGCCAGCAGCCCAAGATTCGGATTAAACACTGAAGCTTTCTTT,CASSPRFGLNTEAFF,-,-,TRBV14,TRBJ1-1
TGTGCCAGCAGTACAACAGGGGGCATTGCTGAAGCTTTCTTT,CASSTTGGIAEAFF,-,TRBD1,TRBV12-3/TRBV12-4,TRBJ1-1
TGTGCCAGCTCAACGGGACTAGCGGGACCCTTAGCCAAAAACATTCAGTACTTC,CASSTGLAGPLAKNIQYF,-,TRBD2,TRBV18,TRBJ2-4
TGTGCCAGCAGTTTATCGGGGGTAGCGGGAGTTTACGAGCAGTACTTC,CASSLSGVAGVYEQYF,-,TRBD2,TRBV27,TRBJ2-7
TGCAGCGTTGTTCCCCAGGGGGCAATTGACGAGCAGTACTTC,CSVVPQGAIDEQYF,many,TRBD1,TRBV29-1,TRBJ2-7
TGCAGCGTTAATATTCTAGCGGGCGATACGCAGTATTTT,CSVNILAGDTQYF,-,TRBD2,TRBV29-1,TRBJ2-3
TGTGCTAGTGGTTTGGCTGGGAGCAATGAGCAGTTCTTC,CASGLAGSNEQFF,-,-,TRBV12-5,TRBJ2-1
TGTGCCAGCAGCTTGTTTGGGTCCCTAGGCACCGGGGAGCTGTTTTTT,CASSLFGSLGTGELFF,-,-,TRBV5-4,TRBJ2-2
TGCGCCAGCAGCTTGGGGGACTGGAGCACAGATACGCAGTATTTT,CASSLGDWSTDTQYF,-,-,TRBV5-1,TRBJ2-3